The 8 T cell receptor beta chains in this list originate from one sample, sequenced in a study of post-analysis software for immune sequencing data. Study-wide points: Elevated frequency relative to controls characterized roughly five TRBV segments in patients, TRBV5-6, TRBV5-1 and TRBV20-1 among them.

Researchers reported that TCR beta cDNA libraries carried unique molecular identifiers. TCRdb itself ran the PCR reads through MiXCR, one entry per CDR3 protein. This sample carries roughly 700,000 distinct CDR3 sequences, around 27% of them seen once, and the ten largest clones take roughly 0.53%. Antigens for these TCRs are unknown. Sequencing input: blood. These receptors all come from a girl between 10 and 17 years old with multiple sclerosis.

The DNA for the CDR3 is TGCAGTGCTACCCTCCCGGGACAGGGTCCAGAGACCCAGTACTTC. Protein: CSATLPGQGPETQYF. The rearrangement links TRBV20-1 to TRBJ2-5; 9 positions match TRBD1. V lost 4 bases and J lost 4; bases outside the gene matches: 10. Germline V gives CDR1 DFQATT, CDR2 SNEGSKA (reference sequence). This CDR3 is 15 amino acids long.

In its sample, this clonotype was seen a few times. The chain employs TRBV5-6 and TRBJ2-3, with TRBD1 matching 8 bases. Germline V gives CDR1 SGHDT, CDR2 YYEEEE. V trimming: 6 bases; J trimming: 2 bases; junction bases outside the gene matches: 8. This CDR3 spans 15 amino acids. In DNA form, the CDR3 reads TGTGCCAGCACCTCAAGGACAGGGAACACAGATACGCAGTATTTT. Its protein is CASTSRTGNTDTQYF.

As concerns this clonotype: A single base separates this from a much larger clone, so it may be a read error. This chain joins TRBV28 and TRBJ2-7, with TRBD2 matching 12 bases. This CDR3 comprises 15 residues. CDR1 is MDHEN and CDR2 is SYDVKM in the germline V gene. Unmatched junction bases numbered 6, after V lost 5 bases and J lost 4 bases. CDR3: CASSLTSGGRYEQYF. CDR3 DNA: TGTGCCAGCAGTCTGACTAGCGGGGGTCGGTACGAGCAGTACTTC.

Comments on this clonotype: A junction end diverges from the germline sequence, so it may reflect a read error. This chain joins TRBV20-1 and TRBJ2-6; either TRBD1 or TRBD2 may supply D (5 bases each). Germline assignment: CDR1 DFQATT and CDR2 SNEGSKA (reference sequence). The CDR3 spans 19 residues. CDR3 sequence: CSARDEGESPLSGANVPTF. CDR3 in DNA: TGCAGTGCTAGAGATGAGGGAGAATCCCCTCTCTCTGGGGCCAACGTCCCGACTTTC.

The rearrangement links TRBV6-6 to TRBJ1-5, with D tentatively TRBD1 (5 bases). This CDR3 region has 16 residues. Trimming pared 6 bases from V and 2 bases from J, leaving 17 bases between. From germline, CDR1 is MNHNY and CDR2 SVGAGI (reference sequence). The CDR3 coding sequence is TGTGCCAGCAGGTCTGGGAGCAGAGGGGGCAATCAGCCCCAGCATTTT. It specifies CASRSGSRGGNQPQHF.

V usage is TRBV28 and J usage is TRBJ1-2; D unclear. CDR3 length equals 15 residues. The germline V gene has CDR1 MDHEN and CDR2 SYDVKM. The V and J ends lost 2 bases and 5 bases respectively, with 15 bases between them. This CDR3 is CASSLISEDRYGYTF. CDR3 DNA: TGTGCCAGCAGTTTAATATCGGAGGATCGATATGGCTACACCTTC.

The V and J genes are TRBV6-2 or TRBV6-3 and TRBJ1-1; 8 bases map to TRBD1. Germline lookup yields CDR1 MNHEY and CDR2 SVGEGT. J was trimmed by 4 bases and V by 2 bases; bases with no gene match: 3. The CDR3 consists of 14 residues. The CDR3 DNA reads as TGTGCCAGCAGTTACGCAGGGGGCGGCACTGAAGCTTTCTTT. It is translated as CASSYAGGGTEAFF.

The chain uses TRBV3-1 and TRBJ2-7, with 10 positions matching TRBD1. V gave up 5 bases and J gave up 6 bases; unmatched junction bases: 7. The CDR3 length is 14 residues. The V gene's germline CDR1 is LGHDT and CDR2 YNNKEL (reference sequence). CDR3 region: CASSVRDRGSEQYF. CDR3 bases: TGTGCCAGCAGCGTCCGGGACAGGGGCTCCGAGCAGTACTTC.